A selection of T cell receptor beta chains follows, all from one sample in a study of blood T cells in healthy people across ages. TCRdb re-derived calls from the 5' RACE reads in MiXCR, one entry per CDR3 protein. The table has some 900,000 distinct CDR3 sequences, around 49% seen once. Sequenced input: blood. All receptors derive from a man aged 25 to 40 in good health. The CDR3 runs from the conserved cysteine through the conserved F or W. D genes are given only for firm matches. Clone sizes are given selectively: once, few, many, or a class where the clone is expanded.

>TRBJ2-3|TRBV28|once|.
TGTGCCAGCACCGTAGGAGGGGGCGATACGCAGTATTTT
CASTVGGGDTQYF
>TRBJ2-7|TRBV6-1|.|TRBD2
TGTGCCAGCAAGGGAGGGGCCTCCTACGAGCAGTACTTC
CASKGGASYEQYF
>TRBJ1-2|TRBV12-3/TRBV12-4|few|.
TGTGCCAGCAGTTTTTCCGGGACGAATAACTATGGCTACACCTTC
CASSFSGTNNYGYTF
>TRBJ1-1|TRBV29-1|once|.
TGCAGCGTACTCCCGACAGAGCAGACTGAAGCTTTCTTT
CSVLPTEQTEAFF
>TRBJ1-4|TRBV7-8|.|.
TGTGCCAGCAGCTTAGAAGGGTTTAGTGAAAAACTGTTTTTT
CASSLEGFSEKLFF
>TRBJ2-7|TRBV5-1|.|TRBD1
TGCGCCAGCAGCGGGAGTCCGGGACAGAGCGACGAGCAGTACTTC
CASSGSPGQSDEQYF
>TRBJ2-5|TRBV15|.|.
TGTGCCACCAGCTCCTCGGGAAGGGGACGTGACAATGAGCAGTACTTC
CATSSSGRGRDNEQYF
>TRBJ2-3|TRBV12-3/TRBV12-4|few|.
TGTGCCAGCAGCCCCAACGGGTCCCCCACAGATACGCAGTATTTT
CASSPNGSPTDTQYF
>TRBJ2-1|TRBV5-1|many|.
TGCGCCAGCAGTATCTCGAATTTAAACAATGAGCAGTTCTTC
CASSISNLNNEQFF
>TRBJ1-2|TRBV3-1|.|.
TGTGCCAGCAGCCAGGGTTTGGGGACCGCATACTCTAACTATGGCCACACCTTC
CASSQGLGTAYSNYGHTF
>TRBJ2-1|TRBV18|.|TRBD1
TGTGCCAGCTCACCCCGACAGGGTGACGGGAATGAGCAGTTCTTC
CASSPRQGDGNEQFF
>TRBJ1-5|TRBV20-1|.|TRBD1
TGCAGTGCTAGAGGAGGACAGGGGGCATGGGGCAATCAGCCCCAGCATTTT
CSARGGQGAWGNQPQHF
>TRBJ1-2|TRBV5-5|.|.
TGTGCCAGCAGCTTGGAGGAGGGCCGGGCGACTGGCTACACCTTC
CASSLEEGRATGYTF
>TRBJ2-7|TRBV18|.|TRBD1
TGTGCCAGCTCACAAACGGGACAGGCCTACGAGCAGTACTTC
CASSQTGQAYEQYF
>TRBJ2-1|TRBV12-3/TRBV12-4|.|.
TGTGCCAGCAGCCCGGGGGTCCGCTACAATGAGCAGTTCTTC
CASSPGVRYNEQFF
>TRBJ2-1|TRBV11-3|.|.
TGTGCCAGCAGCTGGACTCCTCGACTAGCCTACAATGAGCAGTTCTTC
CASSWTPRLAYNEQFF
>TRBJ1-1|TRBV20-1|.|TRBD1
TGCAGTGCTCCCCTCCGGGACAGAAACACTGAAGCTTTCTTT
CSAPLRDRNTEAFF
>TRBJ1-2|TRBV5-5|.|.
TGTGCCAGCAGCACGACAGGTCCGGGTTACTATGGCTACACCTTC
CASSTTGPGYYGYTF
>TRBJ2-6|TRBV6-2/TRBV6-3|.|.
TGTGCCAGCAGTTACTCAGGGGCCTCTGGGGCCAACGTCCTGACTTTC
CASSYSGASGANVLTF
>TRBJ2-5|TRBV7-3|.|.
TGTGCCAGCAGCTTGGGTTGCCAAGAGACCCAGTACTTC
CASSLGCQETQYF
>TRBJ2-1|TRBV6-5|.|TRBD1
TGTGCCAGCGGGGGACAGGTCGGGGCTGAGCAGTTCTTC
CASGGQVGAEQFF
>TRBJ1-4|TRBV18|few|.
TGTGCCAGCTCACCCAGGACGGGGGAGGCTAATGAAAAACTGTTTTTT
CASSPRTGEANEKLFF
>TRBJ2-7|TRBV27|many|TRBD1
TGTGCCAGCAGTTCCTACAGGGGGCGAACTTACGAGCAGTACTTC
CASSSYRGRTYEQYF
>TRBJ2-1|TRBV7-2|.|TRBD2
TGTGCCAGCAGCTTAAGGCCTAGCGGGACCTACAATGAGCAGTTCTTC
CASSLRPSGTYNEQFF
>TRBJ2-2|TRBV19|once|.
TGTGCCAGTAGTATAGGGACGAACGGGGAGCTGTTTTTT
CASSIGTNGELFF
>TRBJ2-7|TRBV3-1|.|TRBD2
TGTGCCACCTCCGCGGGACTAGCGGGATCCTACGAGCAGTACTTC
CATSAGLAGSYEQYF
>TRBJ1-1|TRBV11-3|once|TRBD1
TGTGCCAGCAGCTTAGTACCAGGGGGCAGAACTGAAGCTTTCTTT
CASSLVPGGRTEAFF
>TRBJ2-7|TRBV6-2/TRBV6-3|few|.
TGTGCCAGCAGCTCATACAGGGTCCACGAGCAGTACTTC
CASSSYRVHEQYF
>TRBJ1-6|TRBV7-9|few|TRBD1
TGTGCCAGCAGCCCAAAACGGGACAGGGTTAATTCACCCCTCCACTTT
CASSPKRDRVNSPLHF
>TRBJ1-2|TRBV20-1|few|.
TGCAGGGTCGGGGGTACCGACTATGGCTACACCTTC
CRVGGTDYGYTF
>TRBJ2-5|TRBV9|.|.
TGTGCCAGCAGCGTATCGCCAGGATACCAAGAGACCCAGTACTTC
CASSVSPGYQETQYF